The rows below give T cell receptor beta chains drawn from one sample of a study of blood T cell repertoires in COVID-19. Repertoires were generated with immunoSEQ multiplex PCR, while TCRdb's copy carries only in-frame clones and drops some. Of about 230,000 clones detected, approximately 88% appear once; the ten largest clones hold 27%. Sequenced material: peripheral blood. All receptors derive from a man aged 40-49 years with acute or convalescent COVID-19. Both conserved end residues are part of each CDR3. D genes are given only for firm matches. Some rows mark clone size as missing; the rest say once, few, many or name a class of expanded clone.

- - TRBJ1-1 TRBV6-2/TRBV6-3 TGTGCCAGCAGTACCACAGGAAACACTGAAGCTTTCTTT CASSTTGNTEAFF
- - TRBJ2-2 TRBV5-6 TGTGCCAGCAGCTTGTTGATTCCGGTCGGGGAGCTGTTTTTT CASSLLIPVGELFF
TRBD2 once TRBJ2-2 TRBV5-4 TGTGCCAGCACACTAGCGGGATACACCGGGGAGCTGTTTTTT CASTLAGYTGELFF
TRBD1 few TRBJ1-2 TRBV7-2 TGTGCCAGCAGCCCGTTGGGACAGGGGGCGGATGGCTACACCTTC CASSPLGQGADGYTF
TRBD1 - TRBJ1-1 TRBV7-9 TGTGCCAGCAGCTCCGGGACAGGGGGCTCGGGGAACACTGAAGCTTTCTTT CASSSGTGGSGNTEAFF
TRBD2 - TRBJ2-7 TRBV11-3 TGTGCCAGCAGCTCCGGACTAGCGGGAGGCTACGAGCAGTACTTC CASSSGLAGGYEQYF
- - TRBJ1-2 TRBV7-3 TGTGCCAGCAGCTCGTACCCCCCAGGGAGGGGCGGCTACACCTTC CASSSYPPGRGGYTF
- - TRBJ2-4 TRBV7-2 TGTGCCAGCAGCTTAGGAAAGCTAGCAAACATTCAGTACTTC CASSLGKLANIQYF
TRBD1 - TRBJ1-1 TRBV6-5 TGTGCCAGCAGTTGGACAGGGAGGAACACTGAAGCTTTCTTT CASSWTGRNTEAFF
TRBD1 - TRBJ1-5 TRBV19 TGTGCCAGTAGTATGGGGACAGGGGGCCAGCCCCAGCATTTT CASSMGTGGQPQHF
- - TRBJ1-6 TRBV9 TGTGCCAGCAGCGGACAGCCTACGAGCTCCTATAATTCACCCCTCCACTTT CASSGQPTSSYNSPLHF
- - TRBJ1-1 TRBV19 TGTGCCAGTTCCGCGGACTGGTTCAACACTGAAGCTTTCTTT CASSADWFNTEAFF
TRBD1 - TRBJ1-2 TRBV6-2/TRBV6-3 TGTGCCAGCAGTCCCGCGGACAGGGCCTATGGCTACACCTTC CASSPADRAYGYTF
TRBD1 - TRBJ1-5 TRBV3-1/TRBV3-2 TGTGCCAGCAGCCAGGGGGACAGGGTCAATCAGCCCCAGCATTTT CASSQGDRVNQPQHF
- - TRBJ2-7 TRBV5-6 TGTGCCAGCAGCTTGAGGGGACTCAGGTACGAGCAGTACTTC CASSLRGLRYEQYF
- medium-sized TRBJ2-7 TRBV6-2/TRBV6-3 TGTGCCAGCACCCCTTCGCCGGTTAATTACGAGCAGTACTTC CASTPSPVNYEQYF
- - TRBJ1-5 TRBV6-5 TGTGCCAGCATTCCGACTGGTAATCAGCCCCAGCATTTT CASIPTGNQPQHF
- - TRBJ2-1 TRBV24-1 TGTGCCACCAGTGATTTCTACCGGGAGTTCACCTACAATGAGCAGTTCTTC CATSDFYREFTYNEQFF
TRBD1 - TRBJ2-1 TRBV27 TGTGCCAGCAGTTGGGACAGAGATAGGAACAATGAGCAGTTCTTC CASSWDRDRNNEQFF
- - TRBJ2-7 TRBV11-2 TGTGCCAGCAGCTCCGCGTACGAGCAGTACTTC CASSSAYEQYF
TRBD1 - TRBJ2-7 TRBV18 TGTGCCAGCTCACCGGGGACAGCACCCTACGAGCAGTACTTC CASSPGTAPYEQYF
- - TRBJ1-2 TRBV15 TGTGCCACCAGCAGAGTATCGGGGGGACCCGTTGGCTACACCTTC CATSRVSGGPVGYTF
TRBD1 - TRBJ1-2 TRBV4-1 TGCGCCAGCAGCCACGGACAGGGTTATGGCTACACCTTC CASSHGQGYGYTF
- - TRBJ2-3 TRBV19 TGTGCCAGTAATCATAGACTAGACGGAGATACGCAGTATTTT CASNHRLDGDTQYF
- - TRBJ2-7 TRBV5-4 TGTGCCAGCAGCTTCTCGGTGACTCGGGAGCAGTACTTC CASSFSVTREQYF
TRBD1 - TRBJ2-7 TRBV18 TGTGCCAGCTCAACAGGGGCCAACTCCTACGAGCAGTACTTC CASSTGANSYEQYF
- - TRBJ2-2 TRBV11-3 TGTGCCAGCAGCCAAACTGGGGCGGGGGAGCTGTTTTTT CASSQTGAGELFF
- - TRBJ1-3 TRBV19 TGTGCCAGTAGTATGGAAACAGGCGACTCTGGAAACACCATATATTTT CASSMETGDSGNTIYF
- once TRBJ2-5 TRBV28 TGTGCCAGCACGGTGTCAGGCAGGGAGACCCAGTACTTC CASTVSGRETQYF
TRBD1 - TRBJ2-2 TRBV19 TGTGCCAGTAGTTCCGGGGACAGGGGTAACACCGGGGAGCTGTTTTTT CASSSGDRGNTGELFF
- - TRBJ1-1 TRBV7-6 TGTGCCAGCAGCTTAGGGATGGGCAGTGAAGCTTTCTTT CASSLGMGSEAFF
TRBD2 once TRBJ2-6 TRBV2 TGTGCCAGCAGTGAGTTTTCTAGCGGGAGTGCTGGGGCCAACGTCCTGACTTTC CASSEFSSGSAGANVLTF
- - TRBJ2-1 TRBV27 TGTGCCAGCAGTTTGTCCGAGGTGAATGAGCAGTTCTTC CASSLSEVNEQFF
- - TRBJ2-7 TRBV9 TGTGCCAGCAGCTCCACGAGCTCCTACGAGCAGTACTTC CASSSTSSYEQYF
- few TRBJ1-1 TRBV4-1 TGCGCCAGCAGCCAAGGGACAGAAGAAGCTTTCTTT CASSQGTEEAFF
- many TRBJ2-7 TRBV25-1 TGTGCCAGCAGTGTAGCGACTACCTACGAGCAGTACTTC CASSVATTYEQYF
TRBD1 - TRBJ1-1 TRBV5-4 TGTGCCAGCAGCACTACAGGGGACTCGAACACTGAAGCTTTCTTT CASSTTGDSNTEAFF
TRBD2 - TRBJ2-1 TRBV7-2 TGTGCCAGCAGCTCCCTAGCGGGGGGGAGCTCCTACAATGAGCAGTTCTTC CASSSLAGGSSYNEQFF
TRBD1 few TRBJ1-5 TRBV6-5 TGTGCCAGCAGTCGTACGACAGGGCGGAATCAGCCCCAGCATTTT CASSRTTGRNQPQHF
- - TRBJ1-4 TRBV19 TGTGCCAGTAGTATAATTAGTGGTCAGGGAGGCGAAAAACTGTTTTTT CASSIISGQGGEKLFF
TRBD2 - TRBJ2-1 TRBV3-1/TRBV3-2 TGTGCCAGCAGCCGATTAGCGGGAGGAAATGAGCAGTTCTTC CASSRLAGGNEQFF
TRBD2 - TRBJ2-2 TRBV5-1 TGCGCCAGCAGCTTGGATGGCGGGAGAAACACCGGGGAGCTGTTTTTT CASSLDGGRNTGELFF
- few TRBJ2-7 TRBV7-8 TGTGCCAGCAGCGCCGGACAAAGCGGGGAGCAGTACTTC CASSAGQSGEQYF
TRBD2 few TRBJ2-2 TRBV10-3 TGTGCCACCGCGGGAGCGGGAGCGACCGGGGAGCTGTTTTTT CATAGAGATGELFF
TRBD1 - TRBJ1-1 TRBV7-8 TGTGCCAGCAGCAGAGGACAGGGCAACATGAACACTGAAGCTTTCTTT CASSRGQGNMNTEAFF
TRBD1 - TRBJ1-2 TRBV19 TGTGCCAGTAGTCCCCGGGACAGGGGTCTAGCGCCCTATGGCTACACCTTC CASSPRDRGLAPYGYTF
- - TRBJ2-2 TRBV5-1 TGCGCCAGCAGCTTGGCCCAACTCTCCACCGGGGAGCTGTTTTTT CASSLAQLSTGELFF